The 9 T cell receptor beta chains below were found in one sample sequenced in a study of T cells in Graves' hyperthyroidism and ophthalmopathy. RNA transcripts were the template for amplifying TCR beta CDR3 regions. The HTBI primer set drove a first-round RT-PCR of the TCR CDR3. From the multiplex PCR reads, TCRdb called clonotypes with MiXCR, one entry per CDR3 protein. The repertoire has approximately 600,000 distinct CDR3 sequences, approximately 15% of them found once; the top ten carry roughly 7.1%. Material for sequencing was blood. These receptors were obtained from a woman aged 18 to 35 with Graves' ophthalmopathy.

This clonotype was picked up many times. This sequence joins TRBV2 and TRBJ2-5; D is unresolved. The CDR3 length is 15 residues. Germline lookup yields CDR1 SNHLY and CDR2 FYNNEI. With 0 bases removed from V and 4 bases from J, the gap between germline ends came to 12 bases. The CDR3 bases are TGTGCCAGCAGTGAAGCGGCTAACGGTGTAGAGACCCAGTACTTC. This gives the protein CASSEAANGVETQYF. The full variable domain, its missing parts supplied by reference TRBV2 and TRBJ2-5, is EPEVTQTPSHQVTQMGQEVILRCVPISNHLYFYWYRQILGQKVEFLVSFYNNEISEKSEIFDDQFSVERPDGSNFTLKIRSTKLEDSAMYFCASSEAANGVETQYFGPGTRLLVL.

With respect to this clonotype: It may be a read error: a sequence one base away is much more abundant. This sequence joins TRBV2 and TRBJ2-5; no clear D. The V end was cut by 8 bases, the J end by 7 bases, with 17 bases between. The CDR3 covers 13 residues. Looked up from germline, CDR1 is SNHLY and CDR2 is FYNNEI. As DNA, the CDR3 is TGTGCCAGCCCTGACCCGATTAGGGCGACCCAGTACTTC. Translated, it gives CASPDPIRATQYF. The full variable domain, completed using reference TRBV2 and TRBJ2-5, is EPEVTQTPSHQVTQMGQEVILRCVPISNHLYFYWYRQILGQKVEFLVSFYNNEISEKSEIFDDQFSVERPDGSNFTLKIRSTKLEDSAMYFCASPDPIRATQYFGPGTRLLVL.

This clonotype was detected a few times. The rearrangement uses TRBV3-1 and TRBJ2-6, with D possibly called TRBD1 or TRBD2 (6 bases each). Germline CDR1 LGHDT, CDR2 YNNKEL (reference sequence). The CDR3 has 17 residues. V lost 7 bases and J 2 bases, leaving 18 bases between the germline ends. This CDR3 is CASTLGWGAAGANVLTF. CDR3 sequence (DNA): TGTGCCAGCACCCTAGGTTGGGGGGCGGCTGGGGCCAACGTCCTGACTTTC. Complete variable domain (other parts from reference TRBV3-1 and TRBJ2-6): DTAVSQTPKYLVTQMGNDKSIKCEQNLGHDTMYWYKQDSKKFLKIMFSYNNKELIINETVPNRFSPKSPDKAHLNLHINSLELGDSAVYFCASTLGWGAAGANVLTFGAGSRLTVL.

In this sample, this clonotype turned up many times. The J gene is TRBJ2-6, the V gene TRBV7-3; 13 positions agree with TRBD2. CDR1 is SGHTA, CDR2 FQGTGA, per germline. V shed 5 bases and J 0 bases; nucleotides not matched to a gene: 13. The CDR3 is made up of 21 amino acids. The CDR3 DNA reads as TGTGCCAGCAGCCCGGGACAGCCGGGACTAGCGGGGCTCTCTGGGGCCAACGTCCTGACTTTC. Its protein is CASSPGQPGLAGLSGANVLTF.

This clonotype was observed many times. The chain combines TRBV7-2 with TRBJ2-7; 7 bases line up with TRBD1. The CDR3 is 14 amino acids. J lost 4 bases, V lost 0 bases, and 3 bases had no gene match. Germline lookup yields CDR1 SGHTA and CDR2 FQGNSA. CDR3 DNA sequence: TGTGCCAGCAGCTTAGCGACAGGGCTATACGAGCAGTACTTC. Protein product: CASSLATGLYEQYF.

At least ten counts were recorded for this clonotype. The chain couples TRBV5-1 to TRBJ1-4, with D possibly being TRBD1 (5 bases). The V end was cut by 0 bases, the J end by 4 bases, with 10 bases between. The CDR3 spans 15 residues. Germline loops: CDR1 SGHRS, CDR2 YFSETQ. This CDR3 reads CASSLDTGDNEKLFF. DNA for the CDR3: TGCGCCAGCAGCTTGGACACGGGGGATAATGAAAAACTGTTTTTT.

CDR3 DNA sequence: TGTGCCTGGGATATCGGGGGGGAGACCCAGTACTTC. Its protein product is CAWDIGGETQYF. The chain combines TRBV30 with TRBJ2-5, with 7 bases aligning to TRBD2. The germline V gene has CDR1 GTSNPN and CDR2 SVGIG (reference sequence). Trimming cost V 5 bases and J 5 bases; bases outside gene matches: 5. The length of the CDR3 is 12 residues.

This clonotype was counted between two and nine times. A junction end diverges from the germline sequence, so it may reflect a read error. CDR3 loop: CSVGGQGPVKDF. The CDR3 DNA sequence: TGCAGCGTGGGTGGACAGGGCCCGGTCAAGGACTTC. The chain joins TRBV29-1 to TRBJ2-5; 8 bases are shared with TRBD1. This CDR3 is 12 amino acids long. Per germline, CDR1 SQVTM and CDR2 ANQGSEA. The variable domain in full, completed from reference TRBV29-1 and TRBJ2-5, reads SAVISQKPSRDICQRGTSLTIQCQVDSQVTMMFWYRQQPGQSLTLIATANQGSEATYESGFVIDKFPISRPNLTFSTLTVSNMSPEDSSIYLCSVGGQGPVKDFGPGTRLLVL.

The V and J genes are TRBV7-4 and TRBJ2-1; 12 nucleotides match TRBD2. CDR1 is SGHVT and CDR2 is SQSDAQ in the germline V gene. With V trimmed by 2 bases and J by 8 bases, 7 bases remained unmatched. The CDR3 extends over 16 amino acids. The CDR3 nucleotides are TGTGCCAGCAGCTTAAAGACTAGCGGGAGTAACGATGAGCAGTTCTTC. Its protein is CASSLKTSGSNDEQFF.